This TCR beta chain was recovered during a study of T cells after yellow fever vaccination. Broader study findings: Booster sampling recovered most clones from primary vaccination (under 98% CD4, approximately 88% CD8). Some clonotypes were seen in both the CD4 and the CD8 compartments. These made up a small share and likely arose from convergent recombination.

In its sample, this clonotype was seen a few times. What it binds is unknown. The CDR3 length is 14 residues. V lost 1 base and J lost 1, with 9 bases in between. The germline V gene encodes CDR1 SGDLS and CDR2 YYNGEE. Via MiXCR, TCRdb re-called the 5' RACE reads, giving one row per CDR3 protein. This sample has roughly 300,000 distinct CDR3 sequences, with roughly 8.3% found just once. The chain has TRBV9 and TRBJ2-7; no firm D call. This receptor was taken from a young man who received the YFV17D yellow fever vaccine. The sequences come from PBMCs, collected about 49 days after the first yellow fever vaccination. The CDR3 sequence is CASSVTTGSYEQYF. The CDR3 DNA sequence: TGTGCCAGCAGCGTAACGACCGGATCCTACGAGCAGTACTTC.